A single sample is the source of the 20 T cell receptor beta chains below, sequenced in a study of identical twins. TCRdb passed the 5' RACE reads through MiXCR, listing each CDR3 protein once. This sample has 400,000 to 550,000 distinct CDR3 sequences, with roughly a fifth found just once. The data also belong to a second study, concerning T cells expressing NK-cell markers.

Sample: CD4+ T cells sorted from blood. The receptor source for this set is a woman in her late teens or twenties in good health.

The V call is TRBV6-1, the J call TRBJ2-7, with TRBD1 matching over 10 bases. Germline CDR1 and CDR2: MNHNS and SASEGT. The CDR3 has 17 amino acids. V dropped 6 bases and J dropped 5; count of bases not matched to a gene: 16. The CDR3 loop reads CASSSGSGRDRGNEQYF. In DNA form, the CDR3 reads TGTGCCAGCAGCTCCGGCTCGGGGCGGGACAGGGGTAACGAGCAGTACTTC.

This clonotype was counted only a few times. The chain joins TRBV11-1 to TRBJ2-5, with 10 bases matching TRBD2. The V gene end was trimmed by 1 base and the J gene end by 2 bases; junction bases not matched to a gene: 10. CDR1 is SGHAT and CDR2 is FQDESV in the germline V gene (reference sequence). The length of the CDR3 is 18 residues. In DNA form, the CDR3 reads TGTGCCAGCAGCTTAGGTACTAGAGCGGGGGGGATACAAGAGACCCAGTACTTC. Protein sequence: CASSLGTRAGGIQETQYF.

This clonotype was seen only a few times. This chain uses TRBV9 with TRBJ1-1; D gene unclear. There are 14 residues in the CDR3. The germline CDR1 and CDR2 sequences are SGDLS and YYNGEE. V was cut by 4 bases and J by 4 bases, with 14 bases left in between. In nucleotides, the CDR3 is TGTGCCAGCAGCCCCCGACCCGGTCCCACTGAAGCTTTCTTT. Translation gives CASSPRPGPTEAFF. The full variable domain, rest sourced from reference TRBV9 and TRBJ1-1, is DSGVTQTPKHLITATGQRVTLRCSPRSGDLSVYWYQQSLDQGLQFLIQYYNGEERAKGNILERFSAQQFPDLHSELNLSSLELGDSALYFCASSPRPGPTEAFFGQGTRLTVV.

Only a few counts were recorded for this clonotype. CDR3 nucleotides: TGTGCCAGCAGTTCCATCCGCGGGGATACGCAGTATTTT. Translated, it gives CASSSIRGDTQYF. V usage is TRBV12-3 or TRBV12-4 and J usage is TRBJ2-3, with a tentative D call TRBD2 (5 bases). The V end lost 4 bases, the J end lost 6 bases, and 11 bases lay between the germline ends. This CDR3 contains 13 residues.

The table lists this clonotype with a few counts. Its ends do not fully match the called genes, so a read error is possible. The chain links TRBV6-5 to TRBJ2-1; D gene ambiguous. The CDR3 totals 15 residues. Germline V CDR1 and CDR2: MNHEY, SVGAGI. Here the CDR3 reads CASTYRHSSYNEQFF. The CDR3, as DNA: TGTGCCAGCACTTACAGACATAGCTCCTACAATGAGCAGTTCTTC.

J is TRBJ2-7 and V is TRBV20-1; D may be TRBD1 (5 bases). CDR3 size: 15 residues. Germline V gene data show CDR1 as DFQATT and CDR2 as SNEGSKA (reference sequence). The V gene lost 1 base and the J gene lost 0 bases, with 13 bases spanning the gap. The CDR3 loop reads CSARASRQSSYEQYF. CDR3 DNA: TGCAGTGCTAGAGCGTCACGACAGAGCTCCTACGAGCAGTACTTC.

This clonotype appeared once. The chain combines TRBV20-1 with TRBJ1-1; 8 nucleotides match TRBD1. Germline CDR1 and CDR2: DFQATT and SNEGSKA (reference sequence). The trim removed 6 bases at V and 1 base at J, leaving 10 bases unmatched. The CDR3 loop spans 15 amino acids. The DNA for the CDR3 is TGCAGTGCCCGTCCCGGGACAGGAAAGAACACTGAAGCTTTCTTT. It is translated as CSARPGTGKNTEAFF.

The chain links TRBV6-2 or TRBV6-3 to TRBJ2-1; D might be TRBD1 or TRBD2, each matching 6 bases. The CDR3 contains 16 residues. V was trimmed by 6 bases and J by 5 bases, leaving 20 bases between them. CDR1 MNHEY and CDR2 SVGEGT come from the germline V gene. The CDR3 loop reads CASRSPRGLTDNEQFF. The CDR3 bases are TGTGCCAGCAGGTCCCCTCGGGGGCTCACCGACAATGAGCAGTTCTTC.

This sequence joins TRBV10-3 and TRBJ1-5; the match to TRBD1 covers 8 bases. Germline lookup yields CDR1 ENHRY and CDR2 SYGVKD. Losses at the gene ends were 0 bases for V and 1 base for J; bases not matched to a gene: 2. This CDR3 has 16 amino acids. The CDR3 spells CAISESTGGSNQPQHF. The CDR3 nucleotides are TGTGCCATCAGTGAGTCTACAGGGGGGAGCAATCAGCCCCAGCATTTT.

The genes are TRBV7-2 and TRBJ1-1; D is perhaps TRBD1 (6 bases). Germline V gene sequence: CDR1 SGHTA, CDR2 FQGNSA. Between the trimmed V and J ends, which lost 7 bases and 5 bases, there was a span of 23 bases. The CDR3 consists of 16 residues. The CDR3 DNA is TGTGCCAGCACCACACAGGTTGGGGGCTCGGGTACTGAAGCTTTCTTT. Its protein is CASTTQVGGSGTEAFF.

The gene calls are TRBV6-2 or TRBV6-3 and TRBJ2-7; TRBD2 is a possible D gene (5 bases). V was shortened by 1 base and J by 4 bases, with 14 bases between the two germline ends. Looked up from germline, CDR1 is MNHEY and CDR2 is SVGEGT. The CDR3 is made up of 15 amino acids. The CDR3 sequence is CASSYFPDGKYEQYF. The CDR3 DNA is TGTGCCAGCAGTTACTTTCCGGACGGGAAATACGAGCAGTACTTC.

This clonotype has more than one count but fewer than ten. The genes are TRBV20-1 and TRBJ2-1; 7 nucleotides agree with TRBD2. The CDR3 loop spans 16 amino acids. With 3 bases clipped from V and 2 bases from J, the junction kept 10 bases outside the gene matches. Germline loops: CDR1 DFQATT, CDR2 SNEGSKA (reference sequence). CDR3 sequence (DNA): TGCAGTGCTAGGGGAACCGGGACTATAACCTACAATGAGCAGTTCTTC. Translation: CSARGTGTITYNEQFF.

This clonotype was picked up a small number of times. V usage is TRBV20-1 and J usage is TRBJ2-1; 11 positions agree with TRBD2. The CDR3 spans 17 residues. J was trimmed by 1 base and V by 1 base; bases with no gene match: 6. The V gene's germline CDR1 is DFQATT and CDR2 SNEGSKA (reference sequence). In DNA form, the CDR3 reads TGCAGTGCTAGAGTCCTAGCGGGAGGCACATCCTACAATGAGCAGTTCTTC. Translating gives CSARVLAGGTSYNEQFF.

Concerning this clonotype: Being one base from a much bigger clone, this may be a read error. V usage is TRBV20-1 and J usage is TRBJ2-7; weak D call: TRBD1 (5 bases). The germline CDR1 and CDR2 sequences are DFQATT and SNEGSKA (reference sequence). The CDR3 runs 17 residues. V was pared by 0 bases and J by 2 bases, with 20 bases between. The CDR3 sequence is CSARDATWAGPTYEQYF. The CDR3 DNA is TGCAGTGCTAGAGATGCGACCTGGGCAGGGCCAACCTACGAGCAGTACTTC.

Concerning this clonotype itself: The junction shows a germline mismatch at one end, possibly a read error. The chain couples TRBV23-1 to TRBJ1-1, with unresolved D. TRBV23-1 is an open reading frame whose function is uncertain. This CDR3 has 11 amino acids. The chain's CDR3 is CASSLRRETFF. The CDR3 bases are TGCGCCAGCAGTCTTAGGCGTGAAACTTTCTTT.

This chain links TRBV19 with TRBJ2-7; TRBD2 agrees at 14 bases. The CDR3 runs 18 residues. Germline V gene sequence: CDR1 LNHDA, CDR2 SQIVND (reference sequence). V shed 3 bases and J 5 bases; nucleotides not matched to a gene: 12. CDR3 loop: CASSIRTSGGLFSHEQYF. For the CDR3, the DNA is TGTGCCAGTAGTATCCGGACTAGCGGGGGGCTTTTTTCCCACGAGCAGTACTTC.

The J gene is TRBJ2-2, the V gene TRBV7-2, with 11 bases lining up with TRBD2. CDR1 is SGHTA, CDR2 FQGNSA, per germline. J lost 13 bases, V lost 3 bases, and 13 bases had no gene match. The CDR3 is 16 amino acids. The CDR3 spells CASSFPPQTSGTRLFF. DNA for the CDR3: TGTGCCAGCAGCTTCCCCCCCCAGACTAGCGGGACACGGCTGTTTTTT.

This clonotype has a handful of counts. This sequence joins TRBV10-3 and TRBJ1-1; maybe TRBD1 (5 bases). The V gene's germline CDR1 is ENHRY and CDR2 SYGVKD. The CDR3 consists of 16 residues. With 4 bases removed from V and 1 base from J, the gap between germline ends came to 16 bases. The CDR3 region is CAISGKLGLSNTEAFF. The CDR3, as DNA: TGTGCCATCAGTGGGAAATTGGGGCTTTCGAACACTGAAGCTTTCTTT.

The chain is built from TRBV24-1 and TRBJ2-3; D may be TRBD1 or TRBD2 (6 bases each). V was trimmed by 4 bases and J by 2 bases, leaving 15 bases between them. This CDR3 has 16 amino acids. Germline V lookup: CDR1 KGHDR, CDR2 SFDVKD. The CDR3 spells CATSDPQGTSTDTQYF. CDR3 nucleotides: TGTGCCACCAGTGACCCCCAGGGGACTTCCACAGATACGCAGTATTTT.

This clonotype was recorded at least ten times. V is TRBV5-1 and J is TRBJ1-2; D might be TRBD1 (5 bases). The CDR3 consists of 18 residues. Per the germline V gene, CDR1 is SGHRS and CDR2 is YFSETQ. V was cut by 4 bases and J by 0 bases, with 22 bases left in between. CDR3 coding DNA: TGCGCCAGCAGCCGGGACCCCGGGACGGACAATTCTAACTATGGCTACACCTTC. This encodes CASSRDPGTDNSNYGYTF.